The clone carrying this TCR beta chain has a handful of counts. Its antigen is not known. The sample carries other DNA sequences with the same CDR3. The CDR3 is made up of 13 amino acids. V lost 6 bases, J lost 7 bases, and 8 bases stayed unmatched. From germline, CDR1 is MDHEN and CDR2 SYDVKM. This specimen belongs to a study of OX40 agonist ivuxolimab in advanced cancers. Study outcomes and limitations: Expanded clones belonging to CD8+ T cells outnumbered, on average, those of CD4+.

Profiled with immunoSEQ multiplex PCR; TCRdb holds only in-frame clones, not every one. Counted here are around 72,000 clones, about 84% occurring once; the ten biggest clones make up about 5%. The sequence was obtained from an adult with an advanced solid tumor such as melanoma, head and neck, liver or kidney cancer. The rearrangement links TRBV28 to TRBJ1-2; 7 nucleotides agree with TRBD1. The specimen was CD4+ or CD8+ T cells sorted from blood, collected in a trial of the OX40 agonist ivuxolimab. As DNA, the CDR3 is TGTGCCAGCAGCCCAGGGGGACGGAGTGGCTACACCTTC. It is translated as CASSPGGRSGYTF.